Reported below is one TCR beta chain. This clone's antigen is unknown. No clone much larger than this one lies a single base away; base qualities are absent. This sample is part of a study of identical twins (dated by TCRdb to about 2016). Study-level background: To test whether fetal clonotypes persist, this study deep-sequenced TCR alpha and beta repertoires from monozygotic twins, from unrelated adults of various ages, and from cord blood. To rule out contamination, replicate twin experiments were performed at different times with different library preparation protocols. Findings and caveats that apply to the study as a whole: Excess twin sharing in beta out-of-frame sequences was weaker because fewer shared sequences lowered the signal-to-noise ratio. Compared with coincidental sharing between unrelated individuals, out-of-frame TCR alpha sequences shared between twins had an excess of sequences with low generation probability. Invariant T cells such as MAIT and iNKT could partly confound zero-insertion analyses, although diverse VJ usage argued against such confounding for most clonotypes. Fewer insertions were carried by abundant cord blood beta clonotypes; a weaker similar trend was observed in young adult naive repertoires, while no such trend was observed in memory repertoires. Because the same donors could not be followed over many years, the conclusions relied on cross-sectional statistical analysis. In monozygotic twins, out-of-frame TCR alpha sharing was systematically underestimated by recombination models, although the models agreed with sharing between unrelated individuals.

Every donor in the study was a healthy Caucasian. The twin cohort comprised three pairs of female monozygotic twins, all aged roughly 18 to 30 years. Peripheral blood mononuclear cells were used as the source from which RNA for TCR libraries was isolated. The V and J ends are trimmed by 5 bases and 3 bases, leaving 12 bases between them. The germline V gene gives CDR1 as SGHTA and CDR2 as FQGTGA. Including the terminal cysteine and phenylalanine, the CDR3 comprises 14 residues. CDR3 DNA only is kept here, 42 bases in frame from base 1. Library preparation was by 5' RACE. TCRdb names Illumina HiSeq 2000 as the instrument used. A universal primer binding site was introduced by template switching, and a unique molecular identifier was present in the final cDNA, enabling accurate counting of TCR cDNA molecules. Specific primers in the conserved constant-segment region were used to synthesize first-strand cDNA for TCR alpha and beta chains. Each cDNA library was double barcoded, with a SMART-Mk sample barcode plus Illumina barcodes, to control for contamination. TruSeq adapter sequences and Illumina sample barcodes were added in two successive PCR steps. The Illumina HiSeq platform was used with custom primers to sequence TCR alpha and beta cDNA libraries. In the source study's methods: MiGEC processed the raw reads to extract unique molecular identifiers, while MiXCR was used to determine the CDR3 positions. For each individual, recombination models were inferred using an EM algorithm with the repgenHMM and IGoR tools. The tcR package in R was used for shared clonotype analysis, with sharing normalized by the product of cloneset sizes. To study raw recombination free of thymic and clonal selection effects, out-of-frame nonproductive sequences were analyzed. In TCRdb, the public reads were trimmed at Q25 with fastp and aligned with MiXCR, with productive beta chains retained. Duplicate CDR3 protein sequences are folded into a single record with the most common DNA and genes. The V and J calls come from TCRdb's annotation, not from the publication. The sample includes about 570,000 distinct CDR3 sequences, with roughly 9.5% observed a single time. Around 3.1% of the sample rests with the top ten.

These records were also assigned to another study, of yellow fever vaccine responses in identical twins. The second source states: The authors reported that the T cell response to vaccination in identical twins appeared partly convergent and partly personalized. Focusing on identical twins, the study followed the T cell clones that responded to the vaccine, and did so with precision.

Recombination joined TRBV7-3 with TRBJ2-3; the D gene remains uncertain. This receptor was taken from a woman under 30 in good health. The sequencing input was PBMCs. The DNA sequence is given as TGTGCCAGCAGCGTACTCGGACGAACAGATACGCAGTATTTT. It encodes CASSVLGRTDTQYF.